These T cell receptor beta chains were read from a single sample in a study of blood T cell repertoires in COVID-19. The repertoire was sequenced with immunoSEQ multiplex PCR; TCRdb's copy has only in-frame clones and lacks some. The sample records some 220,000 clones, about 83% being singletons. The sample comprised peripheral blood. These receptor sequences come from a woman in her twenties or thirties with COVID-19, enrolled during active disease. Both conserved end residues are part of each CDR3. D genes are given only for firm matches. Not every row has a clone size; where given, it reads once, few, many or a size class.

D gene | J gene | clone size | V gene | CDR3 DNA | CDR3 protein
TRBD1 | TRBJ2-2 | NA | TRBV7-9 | TGTGCCAGCAGCGCGACAGGGGCCACGTTGGGCGGGGAGCTGTTTTTT | CASSATGATLGGELFF
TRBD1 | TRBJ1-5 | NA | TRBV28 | TGTGCCAGCAGTTTATCGGACAGGATGTTACGGCCCCAGCATTTT | CASSLSDRMLRPQHF
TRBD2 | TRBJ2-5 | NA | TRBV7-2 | TGTGCCAGCAGCGCTCAACTAGCGGGAGTGGAGACCCAGTACTTC | CASSAQLAGVETQYF
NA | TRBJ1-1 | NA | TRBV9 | TGTGCCAGCAGCGTAGGAAACATAAACACTGAAGCTTTCTTT | CASSVGNINTEAFF
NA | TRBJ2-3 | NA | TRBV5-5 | TGTGCCAGCAGCTCGACAGATACGCAGTATTTT | CASSSTDTQYF
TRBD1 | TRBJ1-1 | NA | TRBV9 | TGTGCCAGCAGCGCAGGGGGAGGAACTGAAGCTTTCTTT | CASSAGGGTEAFF
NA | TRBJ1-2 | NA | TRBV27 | TGTGCCAGCAGTTTAAGGCCAGGCAGCAGGTATGGCTACACCTTC | CASSLRPGSRYGYTF
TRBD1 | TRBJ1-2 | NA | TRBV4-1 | TGCGCCAGCAGCCCGGGCAGACAGGGGGGGAGAAGTTACACCTTC | CASSPGRQGGRSYTF
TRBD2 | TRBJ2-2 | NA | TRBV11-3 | TGTGCCAGCAGTTTCACCGGGACTAGCGGGGGGGAGCTGTTTTTT | CASSFTGTSGGELFF
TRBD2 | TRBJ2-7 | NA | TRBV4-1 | TGCGCCAGCAGCCCCATAATACGGACTAGCGGGAGTCGCTACGAGCAGTACTTC | CASSPIIRTSGSRYEQYF
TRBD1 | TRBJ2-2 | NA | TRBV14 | TGTGCCAGCAGCCATCCCAGGGGGAAGTACACCGGGGAGCTGTTTTTT | CASSHPRGKYTGELFF
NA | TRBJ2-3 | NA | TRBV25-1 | TGTGCCAGCAGTGAATCGAGGGACTCCACAGATACGCAGTATTTT | CASSESRDSTDTQYF
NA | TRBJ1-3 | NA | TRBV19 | TGTGCCAGTAGTCTTCAGGGACTCGGAAACACCATATATTTT | CASSLQGLGNTIYF
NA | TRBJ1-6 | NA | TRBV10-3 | TGTGCCATCAGTGACAATACGGATAATTCACCCCTCCACTTT | CAISDNTDNSPLHF
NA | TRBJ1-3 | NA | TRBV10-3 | TGTGCCACACAAGCTGCTGGAGGGTCTGGAAACACCATATATTTT | CATQAAGGSGNTIYF
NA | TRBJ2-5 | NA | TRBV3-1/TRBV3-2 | TGTGCCAGCAGCCAGCGAAGTATGTGGGAGACCCAGTACTTC | CASSQRSMWETQYF
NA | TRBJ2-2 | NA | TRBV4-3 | TGCGCCAGCAGCCCCAGGGTGGCCGGGGAGCTGTTTTTT | CASSPRVAGELFF
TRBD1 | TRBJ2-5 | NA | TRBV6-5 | TGTGCCAGCAGGACAGGGGATGTTGAGACCCAGTACTTC | CASRTGDVETQYF
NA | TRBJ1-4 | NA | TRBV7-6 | TGTGCCAGCAGCTTATTGTCCGGGACAACTAATGAAAAACTGTTTTTT | CASSLLSGTTNEKLFF
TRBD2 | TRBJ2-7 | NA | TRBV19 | TGTGCCAGTAGTATCGGGAGCGGGAGTTACGAGCAGTACTTC | CASSIGSGSYEQYF
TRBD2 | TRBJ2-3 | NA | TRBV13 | TGTGCCAGCTCTAACCGGGGGAGGGAGTCGCATTTT | CASSNRGRESHF
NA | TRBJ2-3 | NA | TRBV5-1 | TGCGCCAGCAGCTTGGCCCTGAGTCTAGCGTCCGATACGCAGTATTTT | CASSLALSLASDTQYF
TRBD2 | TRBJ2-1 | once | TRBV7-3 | TGTGCCAGCAGCTTTCTAGCGGGAGAAAGCAATGAGCAGTTCTTC | CASSFLAGESNEQFF
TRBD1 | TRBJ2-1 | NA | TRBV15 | TGTGCCACCAGCACATTAGACCGACAGGGCAATGAGCAGTTCTTC | CATSTLDRQGNEQFF
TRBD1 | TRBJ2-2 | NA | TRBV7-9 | TGTGCCAGCAGCGACAGGGTCCACACCGGGGAGCTGTTTTTT | CASSDRVHTGELFF
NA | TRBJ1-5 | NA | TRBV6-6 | TGTGCCAGCAGTAGACAGGCCGATCAGCCCCAGCATTTT | CASSRQADQPQHF
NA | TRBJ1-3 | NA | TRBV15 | TGTGCCACCAGCAGAGGAGACGGACAGGGAAACACCATATATTTT | CATSRGDGQGNTIYF
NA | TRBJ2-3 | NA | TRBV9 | TGTGCCAGCAGCGCAGGACAGAGCACAGATACGCAGTATTTT | CASSAGQSTDTQYF
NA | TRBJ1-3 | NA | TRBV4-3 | TGCGCCAGCAGCCAAGGCAATCCTCGGGGAGGGGACACCATATATTTT | CASSQGNPRGGDTIYF
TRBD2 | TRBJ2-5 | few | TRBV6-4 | TGTGCCAGCAGTGAGACTAGCGGGGGGCAAGAGACCCAGTACTTC | CASSETSGGQETQYF
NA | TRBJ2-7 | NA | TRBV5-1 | TGCGCCAGCAGCTTGGTCGTAGGGAGCTCCTACGAGCAGTACTTC | CASSLVVGSSYEQYF
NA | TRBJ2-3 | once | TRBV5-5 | TGTGCCAGCTTAACGGGGGGACAGGGCACAGATACGCAGTATTTT | CASLTGGQGTDTQYF
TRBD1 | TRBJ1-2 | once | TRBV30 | TGTGCCTGGAGTGGAGGACAGGGAAATGGCTACACCTTC | CAWSGGQGNGYTF
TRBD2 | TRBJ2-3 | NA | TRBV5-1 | TGCGCCAGTTCTTTAGCGGGAGCTAGCACAGATACGCAGTATTTT | CASSLAGASTDTQYF
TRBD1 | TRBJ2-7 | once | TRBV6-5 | TGTGCCATCCTGACAGGGGCCTACGAGCAGTACTTC | CAILTGAYEQYF
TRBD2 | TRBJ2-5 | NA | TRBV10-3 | TGTGCCATCAGTGAGGAGTTAGCGGGGGGGGATATCCAAGAGACCCAGTACTTC | CAISEELAGGDIQETQYF
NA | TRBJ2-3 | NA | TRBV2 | TGTGCCAGCAGTGAACTAGCGTACCCAGATACGCAGTATTTT | CASSELAYPDTQYF
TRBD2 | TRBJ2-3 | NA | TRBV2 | TGTGCCAGCGTCCCCGGGGGACTAGCGAACTCAGATACGCAGTATTTT | CASVPGGLANSDTQYF
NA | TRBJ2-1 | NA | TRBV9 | TGTGCCAGCAGCCCAGCCCCGCGGGGGCCGGTGGAGCAGTTCTTC | CASSPAPRGPVEQFF
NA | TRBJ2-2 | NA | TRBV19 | TGTGCCAGTAGTTCCGGTGGTAGCGGAAACACCGGGGAGCTGTTTTTT | CASSSGGSGNTGELFF
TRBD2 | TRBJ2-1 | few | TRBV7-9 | TGTGCCAGCAGCTTAGAGCCTAGCGGGGTCTACAATGAGCAGTTCTTC | CASSLEPSGVYNEQFF
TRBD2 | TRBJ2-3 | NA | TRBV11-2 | TGTGCCAGCAGACTACTCGGGACTAGCCTCAGCACAGATACGCAGTATTTT | CASRLLGTSLSTDTQYF
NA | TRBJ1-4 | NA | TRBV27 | TGTGCCAGCAGTGAATACAGGGCGAATGAAAAACTGTTTTTT | CASSEYRANEKLFF
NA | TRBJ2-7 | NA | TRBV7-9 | TGTGCCAGCAGCCAGGGGTCGTCTGACGAGCAGTACTTC | CASSQGSSDEQYF